Below, one TCR beta chain is given with its context. Its antigen is not identified. This entry comes from a study of cytomegalovirus exposure and HLA in healthy donors. For the study at large: In an early release, HLA-typed donors contributed approximately 80 million unique TCR sequences.

The PCR ran on 60 Vbeta and 13 Jbeta primers. TCRdb keeps only in-frame clones here, not all; method: immunoSEQ multiplex PCR. The repertoire consists of about 200,000 clones, with 87% occurring once and the leading ten covering roughly 1.3%. This CDR3 region has 18 residues. Study-level findings and limits: Analysis performed later showed TCR beta chains linked to HLA being more clonally expanded than equally common others. Earlier analysis yielded a pattern in which most TCR beta V segments were productive about 90% or about 30% of the time. DRB1 had the most TCR associations and HLA-C the fewest, a later analysis found, with rates varying by HLA locus.

The source is a man in his thirties or forties in good health and CMV-seronegative. This chain links TRBV21-1 with TRBJ2-1; TRBD2, the D gene given by the table, was not confirmed from the DNA. TRBV21-1 is described as a pseudogene. The sample taken for sequencing was PBMCs. The CDR3 is CASSKTGPGLAFRDEQFF. In DNA, the CDR3 is TGTGCCAGCAGCAAAACGGGGCCGGGACTAGCGTTCAGGGATGAGCAGTTCTTC.